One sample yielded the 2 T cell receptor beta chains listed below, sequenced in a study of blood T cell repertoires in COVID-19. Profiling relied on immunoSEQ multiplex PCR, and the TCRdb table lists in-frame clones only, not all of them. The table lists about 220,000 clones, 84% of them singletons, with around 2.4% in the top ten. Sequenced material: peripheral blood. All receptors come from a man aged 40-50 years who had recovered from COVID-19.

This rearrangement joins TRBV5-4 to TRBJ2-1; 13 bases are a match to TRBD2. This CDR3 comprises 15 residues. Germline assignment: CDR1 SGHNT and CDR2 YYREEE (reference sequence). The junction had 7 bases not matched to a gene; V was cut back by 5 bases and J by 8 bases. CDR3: CASSRTSGSIYEQFF. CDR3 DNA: TGTGCCAGCAGTCGGACTAGCGGGAGTATCTATGAGCAGTTCTTC.

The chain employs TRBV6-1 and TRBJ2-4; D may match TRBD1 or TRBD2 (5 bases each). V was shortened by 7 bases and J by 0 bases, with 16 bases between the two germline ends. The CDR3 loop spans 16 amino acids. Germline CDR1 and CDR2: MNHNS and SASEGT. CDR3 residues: CASTEGLGVAKNIQYF. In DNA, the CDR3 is TGTGCCAGCACTGAGGGGCTTGGAGTAGCCAAAAACATTCAGTACTTC.